This T cell receptor beta chain was identified in a study of vaccination and CD4 T cells after COVID-19. Study-wide points: Spike mono-reactive clones accounted for 304 of the 307 vaccine-specific clones found in convalescent patients. Convalescent patients showed a median roughly 90% of reactive clones that were seen only post-vaccination.

Sequencing of the DNA from cultured CD4+ T cells was carried out with the Oncomine TCR Beta short-read assay. The source of extracted genomic DNA was cultured CD4+ T cells. MiXCR, run by TCRdb on the PCR reads, gives a single entry per CDR3 protein. Counted here are about 7,200 distinct CDR3 sequences, around 35% occurring once; the ten biggest clones make up less than 45%. From germline, CDR1 is SGHVS and CDR2 FNYEAQ. CDR3 size: 15 residues. The V segment lost 0 bases and the J segment 1 base; nucleotides outside the gene matches: 2. Of note for this clonotype: Its antigen is undetermined.

Treatment here: approximately 9-day PBMC culture with coronavirus spike peptide pools or control peptides (ViraFEST assay). According to the study, CD4+ T cells from the unexposed donor were gathered ahead of the COVID-19 pandemic (2011-2018). Peptide pools at 9.5 to 10 ug/ml stimulated about 1.8 million PBMCs per well with about 10 IU/ml IL-2. The specimen was CD4+ T cells from blood, cultured in vitro. The rearrangement uses TRBV7-6 and TRBJ2-7; TRBD1 matches at 8 bases. The clonotype was recovered from a human donor in good health. The CDR3 region has the DNA TGTGCCAGCAGCTTAGCCGGGACAGGATCCTACGAGCAGTACTTC. Translating it yields CASSLAGTGSYEQYF.